This is a list of T cell receptor beta chains from one sample in a study of OX40 agonist ivuxolimab in advanced cancers. Clones were sequenced by immunoSEQ multiplex PCR, and TCRdb holds only the in-frame ones, with some missing. The sample lists approximately 90,000 clones, about 90% seen once, with approximately 0.8% in the top ten. Sequences were derived from CD4+ or CD8+ T cells sorted from blood, sampled in a trial of the OX40 agonist ivuxolimab. Receptors were obtained from an adult with an advanced solid tumor such as melanoma, head and neck, liver or kidney cancer. Each CDR3 is given with its conserved first and last residue. D genes are given only for firm matches. A row's size may be missing; if present it is once, few, many or a size class.

cdr3_aa cdr3_nt j_call cdr3_length clone_size d_call v_call
CASTTTGRETQYF TGTGCCAGCACCACAACAGGGCGAGAGACCCAGTACTTC TRBJ2-5 13 - - TRBV6-6
CAWALLGDTGELFF TGTGCCTGGGCCTTACTCGGGGACACCGGGGAGCTGTTTTTT TRBJ2-2 14 - - TRBV30
CARRTAVYGYTF TGTGCCCGACGGACAGCGGTATATGGCTACACCTTC TRBJ1-2 12 - - TRBV30
CASSLGRSNQPQHF TGTGCCAGCAGCTTAGGGCGAAGCAATCAGCCCCAGCATTTT TRBJ1-5 14 - - TRBV7-2
CASSLAGSDRVGGYTF TGCGCCAGCAGCTTGGCGGGGTCCGACAGGGTTGGCGGCTACACCTTC TRBJ1-2 16 - TRBD1 TRBV5-1
CASSSEGHMNTEAFF TGTGCCAGCAGCTCAGAGGGACACATGAACACTGAAGCTTTCTTT TRBJ1-1 15 - - TRBV7-2
CASSPLGETQYF TGTGCCAGTAGCCCCTTAGGAGAGACCCAGTACTTC TRBJ2-5 12 - - TRBV19
CASSLSRIEQYF TGTGCCAGCAGCTTATCCAGAATTGAGCAGTACTTC TRBJ2-7 12 - - TRBV7-2
CASSDRLATDTQYF TGTGCCAGCAGTGATAGACTAGCCACAGATACGCAGTATTTT TRBJ2-3 14 - TRBD2 TRBV6-1
CASSLEATGFGDTIYF TGCGCCAGCAGCTTGGAGGCGACAGGGTTTGGAGACACCATATATTTT TRBJ1-3 16 few TRBD1 TRBV5-1
CASSIALGGGYTF TGTGCCAGTAGTATAGCACTAGGTGGCGGCTACACCTTC TRBJ1-2 13 - - TRBV19
CSVASGGGQETQYF TGCAGCGTTGCGAGCGGGGGGGGCCAAGAGACCCAGTACTTC TRBJ2-5 14 once TRBD2 TRBV29-1
CASSLWTESHEQFF TGTGCCAGCAGCCTTTGGACAGAAAGTCATGAGCAGTTCTTC TRBJ2-1 14 - - TRBV11-3
CASSSDRNNEAFF TGTGCCAGCAGCTCAGACAGGAACAATGAAGCTTTCTTT TRBJ1-1 13 - - TRBV7-3
CASSLFGDLTVSYEQYF TGTGCCAGCAGCTTGTTCGGCGACCTGACAGTCTCCTACGAGCAGTACTTC TRBJ2-7 17 - - TRBV5-6
CASSVSGTSYNEQFF TGTGCCAGCAGCGTATCCGGGACTAGTTACAATGAGCAGTTCTTC TRBJ2-1 15 - TRBD2 TRBV9
CASSGASLYNEQFF TGTGCCAGCAGTGGGGCTAGCCTCTACAATGAGCAGTTCTTC TRBJ2-1 14 - - TRBV2
CAWSTGTVTYEQFF TGTGCCTGGTCTACGGGGACAGTAACATATGAGCAGTTCTTC TRBJ2-1 14 - TRBD1 TRBV30
CASSLGQGKDNQPQHF TGTGCCAGCAGCTTGGGACAGGGCAAGGACAATCAGCCCCAGCATTTT TRBJ1-5 16 - TRBD1 TRBV5-6
CAWTSGTGNTGELFF TGTGCCTGGACATCCGGGACAGGGAACACCGGGGAGCTGTTTTTT TRBJ2-2 15 - TRBD1 TRBV30
CASSPVVAEGKLFF TGTGCCAGCAGCCCCGTTGTGGCGGAAGGAAAACTGTTTTTT TRBJ1-4 14 - - TRBV7-2
CASSFPRLAGGLAKNIQYF TGTGCCAGCAGTTTTCCCCGGCTAGCGGGGGGGTTAGCCAAAAACATTCAGTACTTC TRBJ2-4 19 - TRBD2 TRBV28
CASRGPLTTNEQFF TGTGCCAGCAGGGGGCCCCTAACGACCAATGAGCAGTTCTTC TRBJ2-1 14 - - TRBV6-1
CASSRRTSASTDTQYF TGTGCCAGCTCACGCCGGACTAGCGCCAGCACAGATACGCAGTATTTT TRBJ2-3 16 once TRBD2 TRBV18
CASSLGRGGNIQYF TGTGCCAGCAGCTTGGGACGCGGGGGGAACATTCAGTACTTC TRBJ2-4 14 once TRBD2 TRBV5-8
CASSTSSGFEQYF TGTGCCAGCAGCACGAGCTCAGGGTTCGAGCAGTACTTC TRBJ2-7 13 - - TRBV7-9
CASSLAMMSSEAFF TGTGCCAGCAGCTTAGCCATGATGAGCTCTGAAGCTTTCTTT TRBJ1-1 14 - - TRBV7-9
CASSRRPPPGLEQYF TGTGCCAGCAGCCGCCGGCCCCCCCCAGGGCTCGAGCAGTACTTC TRBJ2-7 15 once - TRBV27
CASSGGASNSPLHF TGTGCCAGCAGCGGCGGGGCTAGTAATTCACCCCTCCACTTT TRBJ1-6 14 few - TRBV7-8
CASSYSTGQVNEKLFF TGTGCCAGCAGTTACTCGACTGGACAGGTTAATGAAAAACTGTTTTTT TRBJ1-4 16 - TRBD1 TRBV6-5
CASRGQGAGEQYF TGTGCCAGCCGCGGACAGGGGGCGGGTGAGCAGTACTTC TRBJ2-7 13 - TRBD1 TRBV28
CASSSGQGNNEQFF TGTGCCAGCAGCTCGGGACAGGGGAACAATGAGCAGTTCTTC TRBJ2-1 14 - TRBD1 TRBV7-3
CASPRGTGGNTEAFF TGTGCCAGCCCCAGGGGGACAGGGGGGAACACTGAAGCTTTCTTT TRBJ1-1 15 - TRBD1 TRBV28
CAWNRASNSPLHF TGTGCCTGGAACAGGGCTAGCAATTCACCCCTCCACTTT TRBJ1-6 13 once - TRBV30
CASSPPPGTNQPQHF TGTGCCAGCAGTCCCCCCCCGGGGACTAATCAGCCCCAGCATTTT TRBJ1-5 15 - - TRBV28
CASSLTSGGKTQYF TGCGCCAGCAGCTTGACTAGCGGGGGGAAGACCCAGTACTTC TRBJ2-5 14 few TRBD2 TRBV5-1
CASSLSAETPYGYTF TGCGCCAGCAGCTTGTCAGCCGAGACACCTTATGGCTACACCTTC TRBJ1-2 15 few - TRBV5-1
CASTESRVTDTQYF TGTGCCAGCACCGAATCTAGGGTCACAGATACGCAGTATTTT TRBJ2-3 14 - - TRBV9
CASSERAGFSTDTQYF TGTGCCAGCAGTGAGAGAGCGGGGTTTAGCACAGATACGCAGTATTTT TRBJ2-3 16 - TRBD2 TRBV6-1
CASSKVPGSGELFF TGTGCCAGCAGTAAGGTCCCGGGGTCAGGGGAGCTGTTTTTT TRBJ2-2 14 - - TRBV2
CACDRGRIGNTIYF TGTGCCTGTGACAGGGGGCGTATCGGAAACACCATATATTTT TRBJ1-3 14 - TRBD1 TRBV30
CASSIAAGSSYEQYF TGTGCCAGTAGTATAGCCGCGGGGAGCTCCTACGAGCAGTACTTC TRBJ2-7 15 - - TRBV19
CASSPPAGQGFNEKLFF TGTGCCAGCTCACCACCTGCGGGACAGGGTTTTAATGAAAAACTGTTTTTT TRBJ1-4 17 - TRBD1 TRBV18
CASTRETFGAFF TGTGCCAGCACCAGGGAGACGTTCGGAGCTTTCTTT TRBJ1-1 12 - - TRBV5-6
CASSQHRDRHQSGRYEQYF TGCGCCAGCAGCCAGCACCGGGACAGGCATCAAAGTGGGCGCTACGAGCAGTACTTC TRBJ2-7 19 - TRBD1 TRBV4-3